The clone carrying this TCR beta chain has just a few counts. Its matching antigen is unknown. Generated by immunoSEQ multiplex PCR, the TCRdb table keeps only in-frame clones and is missing some. The sample lists under 850 clones, about a sixth occurring once. This entry belongs to a study of tumour-infiltrating T cells in Burkitt lymphoma. About the research overall: This cohort included all epidemiological subtypes of Burkitt lymphoma. Productive clonality predicted overall and progression-free survival. Study-wide points: Many Burkitt lymphoma patients shared several public clonotypes.

V shed 3 bases and J shed 3 bases, with 7 bases lying between them. The length of the CDR3 is 12 residues. The germline gives CDR1 SGHTS, CDR2 YDEGEE. This clonotype was sampled from a human donor with Burkitt lymphoma. This chain connects TRBV5-8 to TRBJ2-7; tentatively, D is TRBD1 (6 bases). Sequenced sample: tumor tissue. The CDR3 DNA reads as TGTGCCAGCAGCTCGACAGGCTACGAGCAGTACTTC. This sequence encodes CASSSTGYEQYF.